The 17 T cell receptor beta chains below all came from one sample that was sequenced in a study of T cell repertoires in cytomegalovirus infection. Their target antigens are unknown. MiXCR, applied by TCRdb to the reads, yields one record per CDR3 protein. The sample lists approximately 770,000 distinct CDR3 sequences, almost 30% occurring once. The material was cultured CD8+ T cells from PBMCs, obtained from culture after CMV antigen stimulation. These receptors originate from a human donor in good health (CMV status not recorded). Some clones in this sample may be carry-over from other donors' samples.

The rearrangement joins TRBV6-1 to TRBJ2-7; TRBD1 matches at 8 bases. With 1 base clipped from V and 3 bases from J, the junction kept 5 bases outside the gene matches. This CDR3 comprises 15 residues. Germline loops: CDR1 MNHNS, CDR2 SASEGT. CDR3 sequence: CASSEGLDRGYEQYV. The DNA for the CDR3 is TGTGCCAGCAGTGAAGGTTTAGACAGGGGCTACGAGCAGTACGTC.

This clonotype was found many times. The chain has TRBV12-3 or TRBV12-4 and TRBJ2-1; no clear D gene. The length of the CDR3 is 11 residues. V lost 6 bases to trimming and J lost 7 bases, with 7 bases between them. In DNA, the CDR3 is TGTGCCAGCAGGGAAGGGAATGAGCAGTTCTTC. Its protein product is CASREGNEQFF.

This chain joins TRBV4-2 and TRBJ2-5, with unresolved D. The CDR3 consists of 16 residues. CDR1 is LGHNA, CDR2 YNFKEQ, per germline. V lost 0 bases and J 0 bases, leaving 11 bases between the germline ends. This CDR3 reads CASSQDRTSYQETQYF. CDR3 nucleotide sequence: TGTGCCAGCAGCCAAGACCGAACAAGCTACCAAGAGACCCAGTACTTC.

DNA for the CDR3: TGTGCCAGCAGTTTATCGACGGGCATCGATTCACCCCTCCACTTT. This sequence encodes CASSLSTGIDSPLHF. The chain carries TRBV27 and TRBJ1-6; the D is unclear. Trimming left V 0 bases short and J 8 bases short, with 11 bases between. This CDR3 region has 15 residues. Germline-derived CDR1 and CDR2 are MNHEY and SMNVEV (reference sequence).

There are many counts of this clonotype. The chain recombines TRBV7-6 with TRBJ2-2; TRBD2 matches at 7 bases. The CDR3 consists of 12 residues. V shed 10 bases and J 6 bases; nucleotides not matched to a gene: 5. Germline CDR1 is SGHVS and CDR2 is FNYEAQ. The CDR3 reads CATWAGAGELFF. The CDR3 DNA sequence: TGTGCCACCTGGGCGGGGGCCGGGGAGCTGTTTTTT.

The rearrangement links TRBV27 to TRBJ2-7; 9 nucleotides agree with TRBD1. J gave up 4 bases and V 5 bases, and 6 bases lay outside the gene matches. Germline V gene lookup returns CDR1 MNHEY and CDR2 SMNVEV (reference sequence). The CDR3 length is 14 residues. The CDR3 spells CASSQSGTGYEQYF. For the CDR3, the DNA is TGTGCCAGCAGTCAATCCGGGACAGGGTACGAGCAGTACTTC.

This clonotype turned up a few times. The chain employs TRBV6-1 and TRBJ2-3, with D possibly being TRBD1 (6 bases). The germline gives CDR1 MNHNS, CDR2 SASEGT. The length of the CDR3 is 18 residues. The V and J ends lost 10 bases and 2 bases respectively, with 28 bases between them. The CDR3 sequence is CATASYPGGSVYTDTQYF. CDR3 nucleotide sequence: TGTGCCACCGCGTCATATCCTGGGGGCTCCGTCTACACAGATACGCAGTATTTT.

The V call is TRBV20-1, the J call TRBJ2-1, with 7 bases fitting TRBD2. V lost 2 bases and J lost 6; bases outside the gene matches: 7. The CDR3 has 14 amino acids. Germline V gene sequence: CDR1 DFQATT, CDR2 SNEGSKA (reference sequence). The CDR3 bases are TGCAGTGCTAGACCCTTACTAGCGAGCAATGAGCAGTTCTTC. Translating gives CSARPLLASNEQFF.

This clonotype has ten or more counts. The chain recombines TRBV7-9 with TRBJ2-1; the D is unclear. V was trimmed by 3 bases and J by 0 bases, leaving 9 bases between them. Germline CDR1 and CDR2: SEHNR and FQNEAQ (reference sequence). The CDR3 loop spans 15 amino acids. The CDR3: CASSLATLSYNEQFF. Written as DNA, the CDR3 is TGTGCCAGCAGCTTGGCGACACTCTCCTACAATGAGCAGTTCTTC.

This rearrangement joins TRBV12-3 or TRBV12-4 to TRBJ1-1; no definite D call. This CDR3 comprises 13 residues. Trimming left V 3 bases short and J 1 base short, with 6 bases between. In DNA, the CDR3 is TGTGCCAGCAGTTTTGACCAGAACACTGAAGCTTTCTTT. It yields the protein CASSFDQNTEAFF.

The rearrangement links TRBV6-6 to TRBJ2-2, with 8 positions matching TRBD2. The CDR3 runs to 14 residues. Per germline, CDR1 MNHNY and CDR2 SVGAGI (reference sequence). After removal of 10 bases from V and 4 bases from J, the junction contained 8 bases not matched to a gene. CDR3 nucleotide sequence: TGTGCCACCCGTAGCGGGGCCCCCACCGGGGAGCTGTTTTTT. It translates to CATRSGAPTGELFF.

This chain links TRBV6-6 with TRBJ1-2, with 9 bases lining up with TRBD1. CDR1 is MNHNY and CDR2 is SVGAGI in the germline V gene (reference sequence). This CDR3 comprises 16 residues. The J segment lost 2 bases and the V segment lost 2 bases, leaving 6 bases of the junction unmatched. The CDR3 reads CASSYRRDRVNYGYTF. The CDR3 coding sequence is TGTGCCAGCAGTTACCGGCGGGACAGGGTCAACTATGGCTACACCTTC.

This clonotype turned up a few times. The chain employs TRBV19 and TRBJ1-1; D is unclear. This CDR3 region has 15 residues. Germline assignment: CDR1 LNHDA and CDR2 SQIVND (reference sequence). The V end lost 5 bases, the J end lost 0 bases, and 13 bases lay between the germline ends. The DNA for the CDR3 is TGTGCCAGTAGTTCAAGGTCGGCGATGAACACTGAAGCTTTCTTT. This codes for CASSSRSAMNTEAFF.

The chain recombines TRBV6-1 with TRBJ2-5, with D maybe TRBD1 (6 bases). Germline V gene data show CDR1 as MNHNS and CDR2 as SASEGT. The CDR3 runs to 14 residues. V lost 7 bases to trimming and J lost 3 bases, with 15 bases between them. The CDR3 protein is CASMPLQGEETQYF. The CDR3 DNA is TGTGCCAGCATGCCCTTACAGGGAGAAGAGACCCAGTACTTC.

This clonotype has only one observation. The chain employs TRBV4-1 and TRBJ1-2; weak D call: TRBD1 (6 bases). The germline CDR1 and CDR2 sequences are MGHRA and YSYEKL. The CDR3 runs 15 residues. V shed 0 bases and J shed 8 bases, with 16 bases lying between them. The CDR3 reads CASSQDFSGARGYTF. The CDR3 bases are TGCGCCAGCAGCCAAGATTTTTCGGGGGCTCGGGGCTACACCTTC.

This clonotype was seen many times. The rearrangement joins TRBV7-2 to TRBJ2-1; TRBD1 agrees at 7 bases. The V and J ends lost 0 bases and 8 bases, in that order; junction bases with no gene match: 4. CDR1 SGHTA and CDR2 FQGNSA come from the germline V gene. This CDR3 has 14 amino acids. Written as DNA, the CDR3 is TGTGCCAGCAGCTTAGCGACAGGGCTTTATGAGCAGTTCTTC. It yields the protein CASSLATGLYEQFF.

This chain connects TRBV27 to TRBJ2-3, with D possibly matching TRBD1 (5 bases). Trimming shortened V by 4 bases and J by 0 bases, and 11 bases separated the two germline ends. Per the germline V gene, CDR1 is MNHEY and CDR2 is SMNVEV (reference sequence). The CDR3 loop spans 15 amino acids. CDR3: CASSSVGVSTDTQYF. For the CDR3, the DNA is TGTGCCAGCAGTTCAGTAGGGGTTAGCACAGATACGCAGTATTTT.